Listed below are T cell receptor beta chains from one sample, sequenced in a study of cytotoxic CD8 clonotypes in ibrutinib-treated CLL. Method: immunoSEQ multiplex PCR; TCRdb's copy keeps in-frame clones and lacks some. Counted here are some 140,000 clones, 91% occurring once; the ten biggest clones make up roughly 10%. The source material was PBMCs, sampled after 12 months of ibrutinib treatment. All receptors come from a human donor with chronic lymphocytic leukemia. Both conserved end residues are part of each CDR3.

J gene: TRBJ2-1
V gene: TRBV7-3
CDR3 protein: CASSLTASGHNEQFF

J gene: TRBJ2-3
V gene: TRBV6-5
CDR3 protein: CASSYRVAADTQYF

J gene: TRBJ1-2
V gene: TRBV19
CDR3 protein: CATTGSGYGYTF

J gene: TRBJ2-7
V gene: TRBV4-1
CDR3 protein: CASSQVWSGRDYEQYF

J gene: TRBJ2-1
V gene: TRBV7-2
CDR3 protein: CASSSYPGLDGTYNEQFF

J gene: TRBJ2-1
V gene: TRBV11-2
CDR3 protein: CASSGLAGALNEQFF

J gene: TRBJ2-7
V gene: TRBV19
CDR3 protein: CASSAGQVYEQYF

J gene: TRBJ2-1
V gene: TRBV11-3
CDR3 protein: CASSKGTSGGDEQFF

J gene: TRBJ2-3
V gene: TRBV11-2
CDR3 protein: CASSSNTDTQYF

J gene: TRBJ1-5
V gene: TRBV2
CDR3 protein: CASSGTGQPQHF

J gene: TRBJ1-1
V gene: TRBV6-5
CDR3 protein: CASSYWGPEAFF

J gene: TRBJ2-3
V gene: TRBV7-8
CDR3 protein: CASSSTRPDTQYF

J gene: TRBJ1-1
V gene: TRBV10-2
CDR3 protein: CASSRTGTSSTEAFF

J gene: TRBJ1-5
V gene: TRBV2
CDR3 protein: CASSENRDDQPQHF

J gene: TRBJ2-1
V gene: TRBV6-5
CDR3 protein: CASGAGTTYNEQFF

J gene: TRBJ2-4
V gene: TRBV25-1
CDR3 protein: CASSDSPGWGNIQYF

J gene: TRBJ2-1
V gene: TRBV7-3
CDR3 protein: CASSSRSEEDEQFF

J gene: TRBJ2-5
V gene: TRBV18
CDR3 protein: CASSPNQETQYF

J gene: TRBJ2-7
V gene: TRBV2
CDR3 protein: CASSETGDRHLAGGNYEQYF

J gene: TRBJ2-1
V gene: TRBV7-3
CDR3 protein: CASSLSSGGYAGERSNEQFF

J gene: TRBJ2-7
V gene: TRBV2
CDR3 protein: CASGGVGSYEQYF

J gene: TRBJ1-5
V gene: TRBV5-6
CDR3 protein: CASSLSGQPQHF

J gene: TRBJ2-3
V gene: TRBV27
CDR3 protein: CASSLEGEVGDTQYF

J gene: TRBJ1-1
V gene: TRBV7-9
CDR3 protein: CASSLGQGMNTEAFF

J gene: TRBJ2-1
V gene: TRBV7-7
CDR3 protein: CASSFTVNNEQFF

J gene: TRBJ2-2
V gene: TRBV14
CDR3 protein: CASSPGLASDGELFF

J gene: TRBJ2-5
V gene: TRBV12-2
CDR3 protein: CASRLGDFQETQYF

J gene: TRBJ2-5
V gene: TRBV29-1
CDR3 protein: CSAQSGAGVSGVETQYF

J gene: TRBJ2-2
V gene: TRBV7-3
CDR3 protein: CASSLNAPPVGELFF

J gene: TRBJ1-1
V gene: TRBV28
CDR3 protein: CASGVLGGAAEAFF

J gene: TRBJ1-2
V gene: TRBV6-5
CDR3 protein: CASRQGQGVIRYTF

J gene: TRBJ2-3
V gene: TRBV9
CDR3 protein: CASSPDQAASGYDTQYF

J gene: TRBJ2-3
V gene: TRBV14
CDR3 protein: CASSQEQRRADTQYF

J gene: TRBJ2-7
V gene: TRBV28
CDR3 protein: CASSFSGSSYEQYF

J gene: TRBJ2-5
V gene: TRBV30
CDR3 protein: CAWSGASGSLLETQYF

J gene: TRBJ2-7
V gene: TRBV27
CDR3 protein: CASSSRGTGISYEQYF

J gene: TRBJ2-4
V gene: TRBV5-4
CDR3 protein: CASSSTGYAKNIQYF

J gene: TRBJ1-2
V gene: TRBV29-1
CDR3 protein: CSGTQGANYGYTF

J gene: TRBJ1-1
V gene: TRBV27
CDR3 protein: CASSPRDRNTEAFF

J gene: TRBJ2-7
V gene: TRBV28
CDR3 protein: CASRPGGSEQYF

J gene: TRBJ2-1
V gene: TRBV18
CDR3 protein: CASSPGLAGNEQFF